One sample yielded the 13 T cell receptor beta chains listed below, sequenced in a study of metastatic and nonmetastatic thyroid tumors (dated by TCRdb to 2020 to 2022). Libraries came from PCR. For sequencing, an Illumina HiSeq 4000 was employed. TCRdb handled the public reads itself, with Q25 trimming in fastp and clone calling in MiXCR, and kept productive beta chains. This sample lists 14,000 or so clones; 25% to 35% were detected once. The top ten clones comprise nearly 4% of the sample. No patient had received any treatment before thyroid surgery. The sample taken for sequencing was blood. These receptors all come from a female donor with papillary thyroid cancer or a benign thyroid nodule (not recorded which). Some clones in this sample may be carry-over from other donors' samples.

As for this clone: The germline gene is not matched at one end of the junction; a read error may be the cause. The chain combines TRBV5-4 with TRBJ2-3; 14 bases agree with TRBD2. CDR3 length equals 17 residues. CDR1 is SGHNT, CDR2 YYREEE, per germline (reference sequence). CDR3 nucleotide sequence: TGTGTCAGCGGCTTGGGACTAGCGGGAGTAGGATCAGATACGCAGTATTTT. Amino acids: CVSGLGLAGVGSDTQYF.

This clone was seen at least ten times. The gene calls are TRBV29-1 and TRBJ2-1; no firm D call. The CDR3 length is 13 residues. Germline-derived CDR1 and CDR2 are SQVTM and ANQGSEA. Trimming left V 4 bases short and J 5 bases short, with 12 bases between. The CDR3 spells CSVVAPGDNEQFF. DNA for the CDR3: TGCAGCGTTGTGGCGCCCGGAGACAATGAGCAGTTCTTC.

The rearrangement joins TRBV20-1 to TRBJ1-1, with D perhaps TRBD1 (6 bases). Germline V CDR1 and CDR2: DFQATT, SNEGSKA (reference sequence). The V end lost 0 bases, the J end lost 4 bases, and 12 bases lay between the germline ends. The CDR3 length is 14 residues. The CDR3 DNA sequence: TGCAGTGCTAGAGAGGGGGGGCTGAGCACTGAAGCTTTCTTT. This gives the protein CSAREGGLSTEAFF.

This clone was recorded at least ten times. J is TRBJ1-1 and V is TRBV3-1; tentative D call: TRBD1 (6 bases). The ends were cut back, 4 bases at V and 3 bases at J, with 18 bases in the middle. CDR1 and CDR2 from the germline V gene are LGHDT and YNNKEL (reference sequence). This CDR3 spans 16 amino acids. The CDR3 loop reads CASSPAGGARDTEAFF. DNA of the CDR3: TGTGCCAGCAGCCCCGCGGGGGGGGCGAGGGACACTGAAGCTTTCTTT.

This clone was seen at least ten times. The chain carries TRBV10-2 and TRBJ2-5; TRBD2 aligns across 11 bases. Germline CDR1 WSHSY, CDR2 SAAADI. The CDR3 totals 14 residues. Germline trimming cut 6 bases from V and 7 bases from J; bases unmatched to any gene: 7. CDR3 amino acids: CASRDSGGGRTQYF. CDR3 nucleotides: TGCGCCAGCAGGGATAGCGGGGGGGGGCGGACCCAGTACTTC.

As concerns this clone: Germline and junction disagree at one end, which may indicate a read error. The chain employs TRBV6-2 or TRBV6-3 and TRBJ2-3; the D call may be TRBD1 or TRBD2 (5 bases each). Germline V lookup: CDR1 MNHEY, CDR2 SVGEGT. This CDR3 has 16 amino acids. The CDR3 sequence is CARSYPGRGATDSQYF. CDR3 nucleotides: TGTGCCAGGAGTTACCCGGGGCGCGGTGCCACAGATTCGCAGTATTTT.

This clone is deemed medium-sized. The V call is TRBV28, the J call TRBJ2-7, with TRBD1 matching 10 bases. The germline V gene encodes CDR1 MDHEN and CDR2 SYDVKM. The CDR3 consists of 12 residues. CDR3 nucleotides: TGTGCTTCGACAGGGGGCCGGCACGAGCAGTACTTC. It translates to CASTGGRHEQYF.

In its sample, this clone was seen many times. The genes are TRBV7-9 and TRBJ1-3; perhaps TRBD1 as D (6 bases). Germline CDR1 reads SEHNR; CDR2 reads FQNEAQ (reference sequence). Trimming stripped 1 base from V and 3 bases from J, with 19 bases between. The CDR3 has 18 residues. CDR3 sequence: CASSLGNRALALGNTIYF. For the CDR3, the DNA is TGTGCCAGCAGCTTAGGAAACAGGGCTTTGGCCCTTGGAAACACCATATATTTT.

This chain uses TRBV2 with TRBJ2-7; 9 positions agree with TRBD2. The CDR3 is 15 amino acids. The V and J ends lost 2 bases and 6 bases, in that order; junction bases with no gene match: 8. Germline V gives CDR1 SNHLY, CDR2 FYNNEI. In nucleotides, the CDR3 is TGTGCCAGCAGTGAAAGTTCTAGCGGGATCGGCGAGCAGTACTTC. Amino acid sequence: CASSESSSGIGEQYF.

This clone is medium-sized (0.01 to 0.1%) by share. CDR3: CASSLRPSASGSNEQFF. CDR3 in DNA: TGCGCCAGCAGCTTGCGACCGTCCGCCTCGGGAAGCAATGAGCAGTTCTTC. The chain is built from TRBV5-1 and TRBJ2-1; TRBD2 might be the D (5 bases). This CDR3 is 17 amino acids long. V lost 1 base and J 6 bases, leaving 20 bases between the germline ends. Germline V CDR1 and CDR2: SGHRS, YFSETQ.

This clone is medium-sized by share. The J gene is TRBJ1-6, the V gene TRBV7-9; D remains ambiguous. This CDR3 is 16 amino acids long. The germline CDR1 and CDR2 sequences are SEHNR and FQNEAQ (reference sequence). Trimming shortened V by 5 bases and J by 6 bases, and 17 bases separated the two germline ends. The CDR3: CASSPGEGAANSPLHF. The CDR3 DNA reads as TGTGCCAGCAGCCCCGGTGAGGGAGCGGCTAATTCACCCCTCCACTTT.

This clone was counted only a few times. The chain carries TRBV19 and TRBJ1-1, with D uncertain. Trimming shortened V by 5 bases and J by 0 bases, and 10 bases separated the two germline ends. Germline V gene lookup returns CDR1 LNHDA and CDR2 SQIVND (reference sequence). CDR3 length: 14 residues. CDR3 nucleotide sequence: TGTGCCAGTAGTGGTCTCCCTATGAACACTGAAGCTTTCTTT. This translates into CASSGLPMNTEAFF.

By proportion, this clone is medium-sized (0.01 to 0.1%). Within the sample, other DNA sequences also encode this same CDR3. The gene calls are TRBV6-1 and TRBJ1-1, with D possibly matching TRBD1 (6 bases). The V and J ends lost 6 bases and 9 bases respectively, with 20 bases between them. The CDR3 consists of 14 residues. Germline-derived CDR1 and CDR2 are MNHNS and SASEGT. The CDR3 sequence is CASRVGRDTGKAFF. DNA of the CDR3: TGTGCCAGCAGAGTTGGACGGGACACCGGGAAAGCTTTCTTT.